The clone carrying this T cell receptor beta chain was recorded a few times. Its cognate antigen is unknown. The data are from a study of T cells after yellow fever vaccination. Across the study: Preparation of fractions with low cell numbers was performed using SMART-Seq v4 Ultra Low Input. Whole-study results and caveats: Any FACS-sorted repertoire could hold abundant clonotypes that contaminate it from the bulk population. Most clones from primary vaccination were detected again post-booster (almost 98% CD4, about 88% CD8).

Production of TCR cDNA was by 5'RACE template switching, which also added a universal primer site and UMIs. In TCRdb, the 5' RACE reads were re-called with MiXCR into one record per CDR3 protein. The sample includes about 300,000 distinct CDR3 sequences, roughly 6.8% of them seen just once. This CDR3 has 15 residues. Trimming stripped 1 base from V and 3 bases from J, with 12 bases between. Germline V gene lookup returns CDR1 MNHEY and CDR2 SMNVEV (reference sequence). The receptor's source is a man younger than 35 who received the YFV17D yellow fever vaccine. Sequencing used PBMCs, obtained more than 35 days after the first yellow fever vaccination. This chain uses TRBV27 with TRBJ1-2, with D possibly matching TRBD1 (6 bases). As DNA, the CDR3 is TGTGCCAGCAGTTTATATAGCAGGGGCGACTATGGCTACACCTTC. Protein product: CASSLYSRGDYGYTF.